The 15 T cell receptor beta chains below were found in one sample sequenced in a study of T cell responses to AZD1222 COVID-19 vaccine. Libraries were prepared by immunoSEQ multiplex PCR; TCRdb keeps only in-frame clonotypes and omits some of them. The repertoire holds 200,000 to 250,000 clones, with roughly 91% as singletons. Material: peripheral blood, obtained on day 0 of MenACWY control vaccination. The receptors originated from an adult in good health.

In nucleotides, the CDR3 is TGTGCCAGCACCAGGACTAGCGGGGGATACAATGAGCAGTTCTTC. It specifies CASTRTSGGYNEQFF. V gene TRBV6-6 combines with J gene TRBJ2-1; 13 positions match TRBD2. Germline loops: CDR1 MNHNY, CDR2 SVGAGI (reference sequence). Trimming cost V 7 bases and J 4 bases; bases outside gene matches: 4. This CDR3 has 15 amino acids.

This sequence joins TRBV10-2 and TRBJ2-2; TRBD2 might be the D (5 bases). V was pared by 7 bases and J by 0 bases, with 9 bases between. The CDR3 spans 14 residues. Germline V gene lookup returns CDR1 WSHSY and CDR2 SAAADI. The CDR3 loop reads CASKDGANTGELFF. In DNA form, the CDR3 reads TGCGCCAGCAAAGACGGGGCGAACACCGGGGAGCTGTTTTTT.

This clone appeared once. The V gene is TRBV4-1, the J gene TRBJ1-2; TRBD1 matches at 7 bases. Trimming at V came to 0 bases and at J to 4 bases, leaving 5 bases not matched to a gene. Germline V CDR1 and CDR2: MGHRA, YSYEKL. This CDR3 is 15 amino acids long. The CDR3 loop reads CASSQDRDRAYGYTF. The CDR3 DNA reads TGCGCCAGCAGCCAAGATCGCGACAGGGCCTATGGCTACACCTTC.

The chain uses TRBV18 and TRBJ1-3; TRBD1 matches at 8 bases. After removal of 1 base from V and 2 bases from J, the junction contained 1 base not matched to a gene. The germline V gene encodes CDR1 KGHSH and CDR2 LQKENI. CDR3 size: 15 residues. CDR3 sequence reads: CASSPLQGAGNTIYF. CDR3 DNA sequence: TGTGCCAGCTCACCACTACAGGGGGCTGGAAACACCATATATTTT.

This clone was recorded only once. This rearrangement joins TRBV19 to TRBJ1-2; TRBD1 aligns across 9 bases. The CDR3 sequence is 14 residues long. The germline V gene encodes CDR1 LNHDA and CDR2 SQIVND (reference sequence). V gave up 6 bases and J gave up 4 bases; unmatched junction bases: 6. In DNA, the CDR3 is TGTGCCAGTAGCTGGGACAGGGCAAGCTATGGCTACACCTTC. It encodes CASSWDRASYGYTF.

The CDR3 region is CASSLGVWVEGNTEAFF. The CDR3, as DNA: TGTGCCAGCAGCTTAGGTGTGTGGGTCGAGGGAAACACTGAAGCTTTCTTT. This rearrangement joins TRBV7-6 to TRBJ1-1; unclear D gene. V was clipped by 1 base and J by 2 bases, with 17 bases between them. Looked up from germline, CDR1 is SGHVS and CDR2 is FNYEAQ. The CDR3 contains 17 residues.

This rearrangement joins TRBV2 to TRBJ2-3, with D unresolved. Between the trimmed V and J ends, which lost 5 bases and 1 base, there was a span of 13 bases. The CDR3 has 15 amino acids. CDR1 and CDR2 (germline): SNHLY, FYNNEI. DNA of the CDR3: TGTGCCAGCAGTAATAGCCCCGGTCGCACAGATACGCAGTATTTT. It specifies CASSNSPGRTDTQYF. Based on the CDR3 plus reference TRBV2 and TRBJ2-3, the full variable domain is EPEVTQTPSHQVTQMGQEVILRCVPISNHLYFYWYRQILGQKVEFLVSFYNNEISEKSEIFDDQFSVERPDGSNFTLKIRSTKLEDSAMYFCASSNSPGRTDTQYFGPGTRLTVL.

The rearrangement links TRBV11-3 to TRBJ2-1, with 12 bases lining up with TRBD2. Germline trimming cut 3 bases from V and 1 base from J; bases unmatched to any gene: 1. The germline gives CDR1 SGHNT, CDR2 YENEEA. The CDR3 loop spans 16 amino acids. CDR3 sequence (DNA): TGTGCCAGCAGCTTGGGACTAGCGGGTTCCTACAATGAGCAGTTCTTC. Translating it yields CASSLGLAGSYNEQFF.

The chain links TRBV7-9 to TRBJ1-2; D gene uncertain. V shed 2 bases and J shed 4 bases, with 11 bases lying between them. Looked up from germline, CDR1 is SEHNR and CDR2 is FQNEAQ (reference sequence). This CDR3 is built from 14 residues. CDR3 nucleotides: TGTGCCAGCAGCTTATATAGGTCCGGCTATGGCTACACCTTC. Amino acid sequence: CASSLYRSGYGYTF.

The V and J genes are TRBV7-9 and TRBJ1-2, with D unclear. CDR1 is SEHNR, CDR2 FQNEAQ, per germline (reference sequence). Trimming removed 1 base from V and 2 bases from J, with 11 bases in between. The CDR3 covers 15 residues. The CDR3 DNA sequence: TGTGCCAGCAGCTTAGGGAGGACGGAAAACTATGGCTACACCTTC. It specifies CASSLGRTENYGYTF.

The chain employs TRBV30 and TRBJ1-2; D remains unclear. This CDR3 has 12 residues. V shed 4 bases and J shed 6 bases, with 12 bases lying between them. CDR1 is GTSNPN and CDR2 is SVGIG in the germline V gene (reference sequence). CDR3 nucleotides: TGTGCCTGGAAGGGAACTAGCGATGGCTACACCTTC. Translated, it gives CAWKGTSDGYTF.

The chain recombines TRBV27 with TRBJ2-7; 10 positions agree with TRBD2. CDR3 length: 15 residues. Looked up from germline, CDR1 is MNHEY and CDR2 is SMNVEV (reference sequence). Trimming at V came to 0 bases and at J to 2 bases, leaving 1 base not matched to a gene. CDR3 sequence reads: CASSLSLAGPYEQYF. The DNA for the CDR3 is TGTGCCAGCAGTTTATCACTAGCGGGACCCTACGAGCAGTACTTC.

This chain connects TRBV4-1 to TRBJ1-1; D is unresolved. The germline V gene encodes CDR1 MGHRA and CDR2 YSYEKL. Trimming pared 0 bases from V and 0 bases from J, leaving 11 bases between. CDR3 length: 16 residues. CDR3 bases: TGCGCCAGCAGCCAAGATCACGGGAGCATGAACACTGAAGCTTTCTTT. This gives the protein CASSQDHGSMNTEAFF.

The chain combines TRBV4-2 with TRBJ2-3; 8 nucleotides line up with TRBD2. The germline CDR1 and CDR2 sequences are LGHNA and YNFKEQ. CDR3 length: 16 amino acids. Trimming cost V 1 base and J 6 bases; bases outside gene matches: 9. The CDR3 DNA follows: TGTGCCAGCAGCCAAGGTTCCAGCGGGGGCATGGATACGCAGTATTTT. It specifies CASSQGSSGGMDTQYF.

This clone was seen only once. The CDR3 protein is CASQEWGLRGREQYF. CDR3 DNA: TGTGCCAGCCAAGAATGGGGGCTACGGGGCCGCGAGCAGTACTTC. The chain couples TRBV6-5 to TRBJ2-7; D is perhaps TRBD1 (6 bases). This CDR3 is 15 amino acids long. Germline CDR1 and CDR2: MNHEY and SVGAGI. V dropped 8 bases and J dropped 6 bases, with 23 bases sitting between them.